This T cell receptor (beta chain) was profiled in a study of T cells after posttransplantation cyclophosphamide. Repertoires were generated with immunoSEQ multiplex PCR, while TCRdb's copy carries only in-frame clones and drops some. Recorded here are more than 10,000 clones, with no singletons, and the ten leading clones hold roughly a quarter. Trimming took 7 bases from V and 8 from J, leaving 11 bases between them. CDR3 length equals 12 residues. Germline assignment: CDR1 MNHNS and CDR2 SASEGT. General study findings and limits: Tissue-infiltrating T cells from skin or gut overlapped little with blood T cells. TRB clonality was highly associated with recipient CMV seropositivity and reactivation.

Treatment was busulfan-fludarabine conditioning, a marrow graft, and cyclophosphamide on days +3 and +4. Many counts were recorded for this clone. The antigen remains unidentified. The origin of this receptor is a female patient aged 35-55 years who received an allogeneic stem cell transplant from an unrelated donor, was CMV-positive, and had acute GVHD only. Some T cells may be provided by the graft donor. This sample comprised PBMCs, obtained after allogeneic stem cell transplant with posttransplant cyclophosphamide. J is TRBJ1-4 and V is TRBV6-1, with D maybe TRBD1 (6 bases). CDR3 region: CASTRTDEKLFF. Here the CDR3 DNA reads TGTGCCAGCACTAGGACAGACGAAAAACTGTTTTTT.